One T cell receptor (beta chain) is described in this entry. What it recognizes is unknown. These data belong to a study of T cells in localized non-small cell lung cancer. Regarding the study as a whole: For the top 100 tumor clones, a median roughly 56 also appeared in adjacent lung. Analysis by sequencing included only one tumor region, so heterogeneity remains possible. Peak T cell clonality was found in uninvolved adjacent lung, exceeding tumor.

Measured with immunoSEQ multiplex PCR; TCRdb has only the in-frame clones, and not every one. The table shows about 1,300 clones, with around 40% occurring only once. The material sequenced was lung tumor tissue, taken before any cancer treatment. This receptor was identified in a woman aged 40-70 years with stage II squamous cell lung carcinoma.

CDR3 region: CAWSRGRDGEQYF. Written as DNA, the CDR3 is TGTGCCTGGAGTAGGGGCAGGGACGGCGAGCAGTACTTC. V usage is TRBV30 and J usage is TRBJ2-7; D tentatively fits TRBD1 or TRBD2 (5 bases each). Germline CDR1 is GTSNPN and CDR2 is SVGIG (reference sequence). The CDR3 has 13 residues. Trimming removed 2 bases at V and 6 bases at J, with 14 bases between.